A selection of T cell receptor beta chains follows, all from one sample in a study of cytomegalovirus exposure and HLA in healthy donors. Libraries were prepared by immunoSEQ multiplex PCR; TCRdb keeps only in-frame clonotypes and omits some of them. Of about 140,000 clones in the sample, approximately 80% are singletons; the top ten hold approximately 1.3%. Material for sequencing was PBMCs. The receptors come from a male donor in good health and CMV-seropositive. CDR3s include the opening cysteine and the closing phenylalanine or tryptophan. The D gene is left open where the match is weak. The size of a clone is reported for some rows only, either as once, few or many, or as a class for expanded clones.

-	TRBD2	TRBV7-9	TRBJ2-3	CASSFPVTSRAPDTQYF
-	-	TRBV7-6	TRBJ2-1	CASSLVPQGNVNEQFF
-	TRBD2	TRBV7-3	TRBJ2-3	CASNSGGATDTQYF
-	-	TRBV2	TRBJ1-1	CASSLGGITEAFF
-	TRBD1	TRBV7-9	TRBJ1-2	CASSLPARDRLYGYTF
-	-	TRBV21-1	TRBJ2-7	CASSKSGTGYREQYF
once	-	TRBV11-2	TRBJ2-5	CASSLDFGEREETQYF
once	-	TRBV5-8	TRBJ2-4	CASSYQTLAKNIQYF
-	-	TRBV23-1	TRBJ2-7	CASSHHRASFYEQYF
-	-	TRBV27	TRBJ1-5	CASSLGPNQPQHF
-	TRBD2	TRBV28	-	CASSLRTSGSYEQYF
-	TRBD1	TRBV5-1	TRBJ1-4	CASSLAGGGEKLFF
-	TRBD2	TRBV5-4	TRBJ2-3	CASSPKTSGVSTDTQYF
few	-	TRBV6-5	TRBJ1-5	CASSHGVQGNQPQHF
few	TRBD1	TRBV7-2	TRBJ1-2	CASSLLTGGDGYTF
-	TRBD1	TRBV10-3	TRBJ1-5	CAAWAGTGDNQPQHF
few	-	TRBV14	TRBJ2-7	CASSQVITADNPSYEQYF
-	-	TRBV25-1	TRBJ2-4	CASSGEQGLAKNIQYF
-	-	TRBV5-6	TRBJ2-7	CASSLGQPRDEQYF
-	TRBD1	TRBV10-1	TRBJ1-2	CASRRAGGGYGYTF
-	-	TRBV5-6	TRBJ1-4	CASSLGDRSNEKLFF
-	TRBD2	TRBV9	TRBJ2-7	CASSVGLAGGPGEQYF
-	TRBD1	TRBV28	TRBJ1-2	CASSPGTGGGYTF
-	TRBD2	TRBV4-3	TRBJ2-3	CASSQDSSGRAWGDTQYF
once	TRBD1	TRBV27	TRBJ2-7	CASSAGTGTYEQYF
-	-	TRBV5-6	TRBJ1-3	CASSDGTGLSGNTIYF
-	TRBD1	TRBV15	TRBJ2-1	CATSRDLRTGDNEQFF
-	-	TRBV9	TRBJ2-1	CASSVAQEYNEQFF
-	TRBD1	TRBV7-9	TRBJ2-7	CASSPRPGWDSNSYEQYF
-	-	TRBV19	TRBJ1-5	CASSIKAGWGNQPQHF
few	TRBD1	TRBV4-1	TRBJ1-1	CASSQKGAGVTEAFF
-	TRBD1	TRBV29-1	TRBJ2-1	CSGGTGDNNEQFF
-	TRBD2	TRBV13	TRBJ2-1	CASSLFLAAFGYNEQFF
-	-	TRBV7-2	TRBJ2-1	CASSLGPEYNEQFF
-	TRBD2	TRBV9	TRBJ2-1	CASSVGFSGRYNEQFF
-	TRBD1	TRBV27	TRBJ2-6	CASSFDRGPGANVLTF
-	-	TRBV28	TRBJ2-7	CASSFGLAASPYEQYF
-	TRBD2	TRBV18	TRBJ2-4	CASSPRTSGLAKNIQYF
-	TRBD2	TRBV7-2	TRBJ2-3	CASSTSGLAGGPADTQYF
-	TRBD1	TRBV5-6	TRBJ2-1	CASSLDWDRVNEQFF
-	TRBD1	TRBV9	TRBJ2-3	CASSRTQGAAQYF
-	TRBD1	TRBV7-9	TRBJ2-7	CSSSLGGDRGLHEQYF
once	TRBD2	TRBV19	TRBJ2-7	CASSSGLRGAWYEQYF
-	TRBD2	TRBV27	TRBJ2-7	CASSLRGSAGGPSYEQYF
-	-	TRBV19	TRBJ1-4	CASSPLRTNEKLFF
-	TRBD1	TRBV7-9	TRBJ1-4	CASSPTTGGLEKLFF
-	-	TRBV13	TRBJ2-3	CASSFRGMGADTQYF
-	TRBD2	TRBV5-5	TRBJ2-1	CASSTKGLAGGSYNEQFF
-	-	TRBV29-1	TRBJ1-1	CSLGAPEAFF
-	-	TRBV7-9	TRBJ2-7	CSSSYGGEGGGRYGYEQYF
-	TRBD1	TRBV7-3	TRBJ1-2	CASSLTGGAGSGYTF
once	-	TRBV9	TRBJ2-7	CASSVGIRADEQYF
-	-	TRBV28	TRBJ2-1	CASRETTGTSYNEQFF
once	-	TRBV19	TRBJ1-1	CASNGRNTEAFF
-	-	TRBV27	TRBJ2-2	CASRTRGNTGELFF
-	TRBD2	TRBV7-9	TRBJ2-7	CASGRERNYEQYF
-	TRBD2	TRBV28	TRBJ2-1	CASSLWGTSGRPNEQFF
-	TRBD1	TRBV13	TRBJ2-4	CASSPTGEIAKNIQYF
-	TRBD1	TRBV19	TRBJ1-1	CASSRDRENAEAFF
-	-	TRBV10-1	TRBJ2-1	CASSETTGKSRNEQFF